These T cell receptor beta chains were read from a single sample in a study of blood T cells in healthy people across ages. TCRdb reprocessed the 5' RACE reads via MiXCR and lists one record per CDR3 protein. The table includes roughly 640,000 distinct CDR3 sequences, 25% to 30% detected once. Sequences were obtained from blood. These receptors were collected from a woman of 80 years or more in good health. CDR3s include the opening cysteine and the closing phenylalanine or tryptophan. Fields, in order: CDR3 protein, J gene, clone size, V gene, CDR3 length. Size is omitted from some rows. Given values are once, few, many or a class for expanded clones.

CDR3 protein: CASSPPSGPNSPLHF; J gene: TRBJ1-6; clone size: few; V gene: TRBV18; CDR3 length: 15
CDR3 protein: CASSLPGGDEKLFF; J gene: TRBJ1-4; clone size: few; V gene: TRBV5-1; CDR3 length: 14
CDR3 protein: CASSAGGLGKGQQYF; J gene: TRBJ2-7; clone size: many; V gene: TRBV9; CDR3 length: 15
CDR3 protein: CASSQIAGGAYEQYF; J gene: TRBJ2-7; clone size: few; V gene: TRBV3-1; CDR3 length: 15
CDR3 protein: CSAREEDGQGRTDTQYF; J gene: TRBJ2-3; clone size: many; V gene: TRBV20-1; CDR3 length: 17
CDR3 protein: CSANRDRVTEAFF; J gene: TRBJ1-1; clone size: many; V gene: TRBV20-1; CDR3 length: 13
CDR3 protein: CASRGQGYVEAFF; J gene: TRBJ1-1; clone size: many; V gene: TRBV27; CDR3 length: 13
CDR3 protein: CASSFQANTGELFF; J gene: TRBJ2-2; clone size: NA; V gene: TRBV7-2; CDR3 length: 14
CDR3 protein: CASSHDSSGANVLTF; J gene: TRBJ2-6; clone size: many; V gene: TRBV7-3; CDR3 length: 15
CDR3 protein: CASRPLGGYEQYF; J gene: TRBJ2-7; clone size: many; V gene: TRBV27; CDR3 length: 13
CDR3 protein: CASGRGPGNQPQHF; J gene: TRBJ1-5; clone size: few; V gene: TRBV21-1; CDR3 length: 14
CDR3 protein: CASSQDRLVGASVSTGELFF; J gene: TRBJ2-2; clone size: few; V gene: TRBV4-2; CDR3 length: 20
CDR3 protein: CASSPSFRSLGYGYTF; J gene: TRBJ1-2; clone size: NA; V gene: TRBV5-1; CDR3 length: 16
CDR3 protein: CSALTGFGNSPPHF; J gene: TRBJ1-6; clone size: NA; V gene: TRBV20-1; CDR3 length: 14
CDR3 protein: CASSVGHNSYEQYF; J gene: TRBJ2-7; clone size: many; V gene: TRBV5-1; CDR3 length: 14
CDR3 protein: CASSLGGRGGRNEQFF; J gene: TRBJ2-1; clone size: NA; V gene: TRBV7-2; CDR3 length: 16
CDR3 protein: CASSGGWYGYTF; J gene: TRBJ1-2; clone size: many; V gene: TRBV5-1; CDR3 length: 12
CDR3 protein: CASSQAPSRALAGGNEQFF; J gene: TRBJ2-1; clone size: many; V gene: TRBV4-1; CDR3 length: 19
CDR3 protein: CAISESRAQGSGYGYTF; J gene: TRBJ1-2; clone size: once; V gene: TRBV10-3; CDR3 length: 17
CDR3 protein: CASSEGVGDLYNEQYF; J gene: NA; clone size: NA; V gene: TRBV6-1; CDR3 length: 16
CDR3 protein: CATSSKKNTEAFF; J gene: TRBJ1-1; clone size: NA; V gene: TRBV15; CDR3 length: 13
CDR3 protein: CSAREGIGEAFF; J gene: TRBJ1-1; clone size: once; V gene: TRBV20-1; CDR3 length: 12
CDR3 protein: CASSLEARETQYF; J gene: TRBJ2-5; clone size: many; V gene: TRBV11-2; CDR3 length: 13
CDR3 protein: CASSSRLAGGIIYTQYF; J gene: TRBJ2-3; clone size: many; V gene: TRBV28; CDR3 length: 17
CDR3 protein: CAWSVVSLSGYTF; J gene: TRBJ1-2; clone size: NA; V gene: TRBV30; CDR3 length: 13
CDR3 protein: CASSQDGGGLNEKLFF; J gene: TRBJ1-4; clone size: many; V gene: TRBV4-3; CDR3 length: 16
CDR3 protein: CASSFATFSATNEKLFF; J gene: TRBJ1-4; clone size: many; V gene: TRBV7-9; CDR3 length: 17
CDR3 protein: CASHRERLNTEAFF; J gene: TRBJ1-1; clone size: NA; V gene: TRBV9; CDR3 length: 14
CDR3 protein: CASSPPDRGGYTF; J gene: TRBJ1-2; clone size: NA; V gene: TRBV4-2; CDR3 length: 13
CDR3 protein: CSARESGYRGSSYEQYF; J gene: TRBJ2-7; clone size: many; V gene: TRBV20-1; CDR3 length: 17